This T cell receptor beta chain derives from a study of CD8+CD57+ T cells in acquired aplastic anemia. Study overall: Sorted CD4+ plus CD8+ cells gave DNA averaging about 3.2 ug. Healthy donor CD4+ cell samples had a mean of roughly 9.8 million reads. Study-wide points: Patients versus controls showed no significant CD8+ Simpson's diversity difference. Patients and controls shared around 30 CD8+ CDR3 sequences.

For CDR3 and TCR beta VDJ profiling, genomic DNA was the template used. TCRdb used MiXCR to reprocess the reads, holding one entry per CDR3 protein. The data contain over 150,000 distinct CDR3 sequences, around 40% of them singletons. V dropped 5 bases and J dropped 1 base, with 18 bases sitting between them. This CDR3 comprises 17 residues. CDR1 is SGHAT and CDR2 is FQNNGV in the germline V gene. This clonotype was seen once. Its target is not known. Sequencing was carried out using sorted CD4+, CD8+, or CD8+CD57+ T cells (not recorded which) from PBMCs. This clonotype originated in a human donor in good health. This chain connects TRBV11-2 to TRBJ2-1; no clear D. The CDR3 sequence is CASSPLPSPGSYNEQFF. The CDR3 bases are TGTGCCAGCAGCCCCCTACCCAGTCCAGGTTCCTACAATGAGCAGTTCTTC. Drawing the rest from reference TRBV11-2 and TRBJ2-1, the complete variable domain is EAGVAQSPRYKIIEKRQSVAFWCNPISGHATLYWYQQILGQGPKLLIQFQNNGVVDDSQLPKDRFSAERLKGVDSTLKIQPAKLEDSAVYLCASSPLPSPGSYNEQFFGPGTRLTVL.